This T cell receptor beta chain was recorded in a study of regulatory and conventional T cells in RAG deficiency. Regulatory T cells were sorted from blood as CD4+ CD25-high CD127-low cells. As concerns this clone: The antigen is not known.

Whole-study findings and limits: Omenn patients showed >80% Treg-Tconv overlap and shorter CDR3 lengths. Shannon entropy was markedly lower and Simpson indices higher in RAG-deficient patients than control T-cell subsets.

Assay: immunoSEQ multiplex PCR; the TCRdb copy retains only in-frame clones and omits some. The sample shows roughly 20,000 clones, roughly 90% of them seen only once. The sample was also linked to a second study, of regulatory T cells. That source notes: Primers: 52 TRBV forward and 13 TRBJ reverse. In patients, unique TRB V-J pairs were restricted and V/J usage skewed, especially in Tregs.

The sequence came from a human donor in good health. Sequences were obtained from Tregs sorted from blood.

CDR3 amino acids: CASSPGLGTGTGQPQHF. The CDR3 nucleotides read TGCGCCAGCAGCCCAGGCCTAGGGACAGGGACCGGTCAGCCCCAGCATTTT. This chain uses TRBV5-1 with TRBJ1-5; 9 bases fit TRBD1. Germline CDR1 SGHRS, CDR2 YFSETQ. The CDR3 loop spans 17 amino acids. V gave up 4 bases and J gave up 6 bases; unmatched junction bases: 14.